This T cell receptor (beta chain) is drawn from a study of control samples from healthy donors and cancer patients. Trimming took 8 bases from V and 5 from J; bases not matched to a gene: 9. Germline CDR1 MDHEN, CDR2 SYDVKM. The CDR3 is 14 residues long. This table comes from immunoSEQ multiplex PCR, and its TCRdb copy is limited to in-frame clones, with some not included. The sample shows about 180,000 clones, approximately 90% of them seen only once. Source material: blood. This receptor was taken from a man between 25 and 39 years old in good health. V gene TRBV28 combines with J gene TRBJ2-7, with 10 bases that match TRBD1. The CDR3 coding sequence is TGTGCCAGCCTTAGGGGGACAGGGGCGAACGAGCAGTACTTC. Translated: CASLRGTGANEQYF.